The clone carrying this T cell receptor beta chain has a count of ten or more. Its antigen is not known. The CDR3 loop spans 14 amino acids. V lost 0 bases and J 4 bases, leaving 10 bases between the germline ends. The germline V gene encodes CDR1 SGHRS and CDR2 YFSETQ. The sample belongs to a study of CD8+CD57+ T cells in acquired aplastic anemia. Study information: Sorting CD4+ and CD8+ cells gave DNA averaging about 3.1 ug. There were 10 million to 12 million reads, on average, for CD4+ cells from healthy donors. General study results and limits: Twenty-nine was the count of CD8+ CDR3 sequences that patients shared with controls.

Genomic DNA constituted the template upon which TCR beta VDJ and CDR3 profiling was performed. TCRdb independently ran MiXCR on the reads; one entry per CDR3 protein. The sample carries 350,000 to 450,000 distinct CDR3 sequences, about two thirds recorded once. This sequence was found in a human donor in good health, serving as a control. The sample consisted of sorted CD4+, CD8+, or CD8+CD57+ T cells (not recorded which) from PBMCs. The chain has TRBV5-1 and TRBJ1-2; D gene uncertain. The CDR3 DNA is TGCGCCAGCAGCTTGGGGCCTGATCCCTATGGCTACACCTTC. Protein product: CASSLGPDPYGYTF.